The 29 T cell receptor beta chains below were found in one sample sequenced in a study of blood T cells in healthy people across ages. Then a second PCR, running about 6 to 12 cycles, was carried out with a sample-barcoded 5' primer and a J-beta primer mix. Via MiXCR, TCRdb re-called the 5' RACE reads, giving one row per CDR3 protein. This table holds 1.5 million to 2 million distinct CDR3 sequences, 49% found once. Material: blood. The receptors originated from a woman in her forties in good health.

J is TRBJ2-7 and V is TRBV6-1; no clear D gene. Trimming took off 0 bases at V and 3 bases at J, with 12 bases between the two ends. Germline CDR1 is MNHNS and CDR2 is SASEGT. This CDR3 has 15 amino acids. Here the CDR3 DNA reads TGTGCCAGCAGTGAAGCGTTGAACAGCAACTACGAGCAGTACTTC. Amino acids: CASSEALNSNYEQYF.

The DNA for the CDR3 is TGTGCCAGCAGGGAAGGGGTCTTGACTGAAGCTTTCTTT. Protein: CASREGVLTEAFF. The chain is built from TRBV7-2 and TRBJ1-1; D might be TRBD1 (5 bases). This CDR3 region has 13 residues. V was clipped by 6 bases and J by 5 bases, with 13 bases between them. The germline CDR1 and CDR2 sequences are SGHTA and FQGNSA.

J is TRBJ2-1 and V is TRBV7-2; TRBD2 aligns across 11 bases. The trim removed 3 bases at V and 7 bases at J, leaving 8 bases unmatched. CDR3 length: 16 amino acids. Per germline, CDR1 SGHTA and CDR2 FQGNSA. The CDR3 DNA sequence: TGTGCCAGCAGCTTCGTCCTAGCGGGGGGAGGGAATGAGCAGTTCTTC. It translates to CASSFVLAGGGNEQFF. The complete variable domain, with remaining parts taken from reference TRBV7-2 and TRBJ2-1, reads GAGVSQSPSNKVTEKGKDVELRCDPISGHTALYWYRQSLGQGLEFLIYFQGNSAPDKSGLPSDRFSAERTGGSVSTLTIQRTQQEDSAVYLCASSFVLAGGGNEQFFGPGTRLTVL.

The chain joins TRBV20-1 to TRBJ2-1; D is perhaps TRBD2 (6 bases). CDR1 is DFQATT, CDR2 SNEGSKA, per germline (reference sequence). The CDR3 runs 14 residues. V was shortened by 0 bases and J by 6 bases, with 12 bases between the two germline ends. DNA of the CDR3: TGCAGTGCTAGAGATGCTAGCGCGTCCAATGAGCAGTTCTTC. Its translation is CSARDASASNEQFF.

This rearrangement joins TRBV9 to TRBJ2-2; the D is unclear. CDR1 and CDR2 (germline): SGDLS, YYNGEE. The CDR3 spans 12 residues. The V gene lost 0 bases and the J gene lost 6 bases, with 3 bases spanning the gap. CDR3: CASSVASGELFF. In DNA form, the CDR3 reads TGTGCCAGCAGCGTAGCCTCCGGGGAGCTGTTTTTT. The full variable domain, with the rest looked up from reference TRBV9 and TRBJ2-2, is DSGVTQTPKHLITATGQRVTLRCSPRSGDLSVYWYQQSLDQGLQFLIQYYNGEERAKGNILERFSAQQFPDLHSELNLSSLELGDSALYFCASSVASGELFFGEGSRLTVL.

The sample holds one count of this clonotype. The rearrangement uses TRBV28 and TRBJ1-2, with D maybe TRBD1 (6 bases). Germline CDR1 MDHEN, CDR2 SYDVKM. CDR3 length: 14 residues. Deletions cut 7 bases from V and 8 bases from J, with 20 bases between. CDR3 coding DNA: TGTGCCAGCACTGACAGGACCTACCAGGCGGGCTACACCTTC. Its protein product is CASTDRTYQAGYTF.

This clonotype was seen more than once but under ten times. V gene TRBV20-1 combines with J gene TRBJ1-2; 8 positions match TRBD1. Trimming cost V 5 bases and J 3 bases; bases outside gene matches: 8. This CDR3 region has 14 residues. Germline loops: CDR1 DFQATT, CDR2 SNEGSKA (reference sequence). The CDR3: CSAPSHRGDYGYTF. The DNA of the CDR3 is TGCAGTGCTCCCAGTCACAGGGGGGACTATGGCTACACCTTC.

This clonotype turned up a few times. The rearrangement uses TRBV25-1 and TRBJ2-3; 9 bases line up with TRBD1. The CDR3 consists of 14 residues. Germline V CDR1 and CDR2: MGHDK, SYGVNS. With V trimmed by 6 bases and J by 7 bases, 8 bases remained unmatched. The CDR3 DNA follows: TGTGCCAGCAGGGCCGGGACAGGGATGTATACGCAGTATTTT. Protein product: CASRAGTGMYTQYF.

The chain recombines TRBV20-1 with TRBJ2-3; D remains ambiguous. Trimming shortened V by 2 bases and J by 4 bases, and 7 bases separated the two germline ends. Per the germline V gene, CDR1 is DFQATT and CDR2 is SNEGSKA (reference sequence). The CDR3 sequence is 12 residues long. The CDR3 DNA is TGCAGTGCTAGAAAGGACGCAGATACGCAGTATTTT. Its translation: CSARKDADTQYF.

This sequence joins TRBV20-1 and TRBJ1-2; TRBD1 aligns across 7 bases. Germline V gene lookup returns CDR1 DFQATT and CDR2 SNEGSKA (reference sequence). The CDR3 is 12 residues long. The J segment lost 5 bases and the V segment lost 6 bases, leaving 6 bases of the junction unmatched. The CDR3 bases are TGCAGTGCAAGGGACAGCCTTTATGGCTACACCTTC. Translated, it gives CSARDSLYGYTF.

In this sample, this clonotype turned up a few times. The chain couples TRBV7-9 to TRBJ1-1, with no clear D. This CDR3 has 13 amino acids. CDR1 and CDR2 from the germline V gene are SEHNR and FQNEAQ (reference sequence). Deletions cut 1 base from V and 6 bases from J, with 9 bases between. CDR3 region: CASSLVGVSEAFF. The CDR3 bases are TGTGCCAGCAGCTTAGTTGGGGTCTCTGAAGCTTTCTTT.

This chain uses TRBV9 with TRBJ1-1; 7 bases map to TRBD1. The V gene's germline CDR1 is SGDLS and CDR2 YYNGEE. The CDR3 is 15 residues long. V was pared by 3 bases and J by 3 bases, with 8 bases of the junction left unmatched. CDR3 DNA sequence: TGTGCCAGCAGCGCGCCCAGGGGGAGGTACACTGAAGCTTTCTTT. Translating it yields CASSAPRGRYTEAFF.

The chain has TRBV11-2 and TRBJ2-7; D is unresolved. The CDR3 consists of 12 residues. CDR1 SGHAT and CDR2 FQNNGV come from the germline V gene. V was clipped by 1 base and J by 7 bases, with 8 bases between them. CDR3 DNA sequence: TGTGCCAGCAGCTTAGTCTGGTGGGAGCAGTACTTC. It yields the protein CASSLVWWEQYF. The whole variable domain, filled in from reference TRBV11-2 and TRBJ2-7, reads EAGVAQSPRYKIIEKRQSVAFWCNPISGHATLYWYQQILGQGPKLLIQFQNNGVVDDSQLPKDRFSAERLKGVDSTLKIQPAKLEDSAVYLCASSLVWWEQYFGPGTRLTVT.

This clonotype came up once. The J gene is TRBJ1-1, the V gene TRBV6-6, with D perhaps matching TRBD1 (6 bases). Trimming stripped 5 bases from V and 5 bases from J, with 15 bases between. The germline V gene has CDR1 MNHNY and CDR2 SVGAGI (reference sequence). The CDR3 is 14 amino acids. CDR3 DNA: TGTGCCAGCAGTAGGGGGGTAATTGGGACTGAAGCTTTCTTT. Encoded protein: CASSRGVIGTEAFF.

The chain employs TRBV3-1 and TRBJ2-7; 9 nucleotides line up with TRBD1. Germline lookup yields CDR1 LGHDT and CDR2 YNNKEL (reference sequence). J gave up 6 bases and V 2 bases, and 2 bases lay outside the gene matches. The CDR3 extends over 13 amino acids. The CDR3 sequence: CASSQSTGGEQYF. The CDR3 DNA sequence: TGTGCCAGCAGCCAATCGACAGGGGGCGAGCAGTACTTC.

This clonotype has more than one count but fewer than ten. V gene TRBV7-9 combines with J gene TRBJ1-2; 8 bases are a match to TRBD1. This CDR3 is built from 18 residues. CDR1 is SEHNR, CDR2 FQNEAQ, per germline (reference sequence). The V gene end was trimmed by 1 base and the J gene end by 4 bases; junction bases not matched to a gene: 14. Here the CDR3 reads CASSLDLPTRQGTYGYTF. CDR3 in DNA: TGTGCCAGCAGCTTAGATCTCCCCACCCGACAGGGGACCTATGGCTACACCTTC.

At least ten counts were recorded for this clonotype. The V and J genes are TRBV7-2 and TRBJ1-2; D gene unclear. Germline V gives CDR1 SGHTA, CDR2 FQGNSA. The V end lost 5 bases, the J end lost 2 bases, and 15 bases lay between the germline ends. This CDR3 contains 15 residues. The CDR3 protein is CASSVDTSLNYGYTF. The CDR3 DNA sequence: TGTGCCAGCAGCGTAGACACCTCCTTAAACTATGGCTACACCTTC.

The rearrangement joins TRBV12-3 or TRBV12-4 to TRBJ2-7; 7 nucleotides match TRBD1. J lost 2 bases, V lost 6 bases, and 10 bases had no gene match. The CDR3 covers 15 residues. CDR3 in amino acids: CASSKGTGVTYEQYF. The CDR3 bases are TGTGCCAGCAGCAAGGGTACAGGGGTCACCTACGAGCAGTACTTC.

This rearrangement joins TRBV6-5 to TRBJ2-3, with unresolved D. The germline V gene has CDR1 MNHEY and CDR2 SVGAGI. The CDR3 sequence is 14 residues long. The V and J ends lost 6 bases and 4 bases respectively, with 14 bases between them. CDR3 region: CASRPGGSPDTQYF. DNA for the CDR3: TGTGCCAGCAGACCGGGTGGGTCCCCAGATACGCAGTATTTT.

The V call is TRBV28, the J call TRBJ2-1; 9 bases match TRBD2. With V trimmed by 10 bases and J by 2 bases, 6 bases remained unmatched. The CDR3 is 14 residues long. The germline V gene encodes CDR1 MDHEN and CDR2 SYDVKM. The CDR3 reads CAIHSGGAYNEQFF. The DNA for the CDR3 is TGTGCCATCCATAGCGGGGGCGCCTACAATGAGCAGTTCTTC.

The rearrangement uses TRBV21-1 and TRBJ1-4. TRBV21-1 is a listed pseudogene. This CDR3 region has 14 residues. CDR3 sequence reads: CASRSYPENEKLFF. The CDR3 nucleotides are TGTGCCAGCAGGTCCTATCCGGAAAATGAAAAACTGTTTTTT.

The rearrangement uses TRBV28 and TRBJ1-2, with D maybe TRBD1 (6 bases). The CDR3 spans 15 residues. The germline CDR1 and CDR2 sequences are MDHEN and SYDVKM. V gave up 7 bases and J gave up 2 bases, with 17 bases separating them. The CDR3 sequence is CASTLADRLNYGYTF. The CDR3 DNA follows: TGTGCCAGCACCCTCGCGGACAGACTAAACTATGGCTACACCTTC.

This rearrangement joins TRBV11-2 to TRBJ2-3; D gene uncertain. Germline assignment: CDR1 SGHAT and CDR2 FQNNGV. V was clipped by 6 bases and J by 0 bases, with 7 bases between them. The CDR3 extends over 13 amino acids. CDR3 protein: CASRESSTDTQYF. CDR3 DNA sequence: TGTGCCAGCAGGGAATCTAGCACAGATACGCAGTATTTT.

This clonotype was counted only a few times. This chain connects TRBV29-1 to TRBJ2-3; no clear D. The germline V gene encodes CDR1 SQVTM and CDR2 ANQGSEA. This CDR3 has 15 amino acids. Trimming took off 4 bases at V and 2 bases at J, with 16 bases between the two ends. CDR3 protein: CSVAPLGSPTDTQYF. The CDR3, as DNA: TGCAGCGTTGCCCCCTTGGGTAGTCCCACAGATACGCAGTATTTT.

The chain is built from TRBV5-1 and TRBJ2-1; TRBD1 aligns across 7 bases. The CDR3 is 15 residues long. Per the germline V gene, CDR1 is SGHRS and CDR2 is YFSETQ. V lost 4 bases and J lost 3; bases outside the gene matches: 7. The CDR3 here is CASSLDRQIYNEQFF. In nucleotides, the CDR3 is TGCGCCAGCAGCCTGGACAGGCAGATCTACAATGAGCAGTTCTTC.

This clonotype has more than one count but fewer than ten. V usage is TRBV27 and J usage is TRBJ2-7, with TRBD1 identical over 10 bases. Germline CDR1 and CDR2: MNHEY and SMNVEV (reference sequence). The J segment lost 1 base and the V segment lost 6 bases, leaving 3 bases of the junction unmatched. The CDR3 is 14 residues long. CDR3 nucleotides: TGTGCCAGCAGGGGGGGACAGGGGTCCTACGAGCAGTACTTC. Translated, it gives CASRGGQGSYEQYF.

The chain joins TRBV7-9 to TRBJ2-3; TRBD2 aligns across 14 bases. CDR3 length equals 19 residues. V was pared by 5 bases and J by 10 bases, with 20 bases of the junction left unmatched. Germline CDR1 SEHNR, CDR2 FQNEAQ (reference sequence). The CDR3 nucleotides are TGTGCCAGCAGCCAACCCCGGACTAGCGGGGGGAATTTTTTTGATGCGCAGTATTTT. Translating it yields CASSQPRTSGGNFFDAQYF.

This clonotype was recorded a few times. The chain carries TRBV27 and TRBJ2-5; possibly TRBD2 for D (6 bases). The CDR3 consists of 17 residues. Germline loops: CDR1 MNHEY, CDR2 SMNVEV (reference sequence). The ends were cut back, 6 bases at V and 3 bases at J, with 23 bases in the middle. The CDR3, as DNA: TGTGCCAGCAGACGCTCCTCCCGGGACTCAAGAAAAGAGACCCAGTACTTC. Protein: CASRRSSRDSRKETQYF.

The rearrangement uses TRBV27 and TRBJ1-1; D is possibly TRBD1 (6 bases). Trimming stripped 8 bases from V and 4 bases from J, with 17 bases between. The CDR3 has 14 residues. Germline CDR1 is MNHEY and CDR2 is SMNVEV (reference sequence). The CDR3 region is CASRWHRDGTEAFF. The DNA of the CDR3 is TGTGCCAGCCGGTGGCACAGGGATGGCACTGAAGCTTTCTTT.